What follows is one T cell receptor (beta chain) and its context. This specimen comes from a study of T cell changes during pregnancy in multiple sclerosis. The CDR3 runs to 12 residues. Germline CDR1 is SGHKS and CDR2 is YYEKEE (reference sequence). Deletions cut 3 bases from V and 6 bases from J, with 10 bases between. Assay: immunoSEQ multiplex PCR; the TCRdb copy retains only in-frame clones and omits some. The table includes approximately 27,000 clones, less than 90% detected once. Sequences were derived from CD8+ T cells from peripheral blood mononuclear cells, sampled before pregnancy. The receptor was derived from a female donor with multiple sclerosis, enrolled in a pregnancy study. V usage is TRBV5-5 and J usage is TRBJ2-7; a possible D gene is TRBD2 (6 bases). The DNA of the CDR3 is TGTGCCAGCAGCTGGGGACTGGGCGAGCAGTACTTC. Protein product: CASSWGLGEQYF.